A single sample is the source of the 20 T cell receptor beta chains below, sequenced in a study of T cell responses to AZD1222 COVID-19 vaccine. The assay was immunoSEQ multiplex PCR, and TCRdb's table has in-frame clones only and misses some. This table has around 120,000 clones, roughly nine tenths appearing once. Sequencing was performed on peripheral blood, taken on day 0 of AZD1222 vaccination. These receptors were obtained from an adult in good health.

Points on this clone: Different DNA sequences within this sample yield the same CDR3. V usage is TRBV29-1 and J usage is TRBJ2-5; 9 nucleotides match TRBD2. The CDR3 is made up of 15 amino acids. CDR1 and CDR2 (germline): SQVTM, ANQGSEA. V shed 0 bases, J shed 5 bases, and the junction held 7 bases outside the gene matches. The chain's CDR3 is CSVEDQWREGETQYF. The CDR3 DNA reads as TGCAGCGTTGAAGATCAGTGGCGGGAGGGTGAGACCCAGTACTTC.

The CDR3 nucleotides are TGTGCCAGCAGTTTTGGACTAGCGGGAGTAAGTAGGGGCTACGAGCAGTACTTC. Translation gives CASSFGLAGVSRGYEQYF. The chain employs TRBV5-6 and TRBJ2-7; 13 bases are a match to TRBD2. This CDR3 has 18 residues. With V trimmed by 5 bases and J by 3 bases, 14 bases remained unmatched. Germline lookup yields CDR1 SGHDT and CDR2 YYEEEE.

In DNA form, the CDR3 reads TGTGCCAGCAGCCCGTTGGGACAGGCTAATGAAAAACTGTTTTTT. Translated: CASSPLGQANEKLFF. The chain couples TRBV7-2 to TRBJ1-4; TRBD1 agrees at 8 bases. V lost 5 bases and J lost 3; bases outside the gene matches: 5. The CDR3 extends over 15 amino acids. Germline V gene lookup returns CDR1 SGHTA and CDR2 FQGNSA.

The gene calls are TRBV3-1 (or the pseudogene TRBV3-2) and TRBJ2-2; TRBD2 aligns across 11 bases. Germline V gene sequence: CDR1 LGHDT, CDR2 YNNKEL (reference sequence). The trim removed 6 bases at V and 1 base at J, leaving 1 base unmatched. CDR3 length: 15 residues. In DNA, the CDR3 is TGTGCCAGCAGTGGGACTAGCGGGAACACCGGGGAGCTGTTTTTT. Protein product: CASSGTSGNTGELFF.

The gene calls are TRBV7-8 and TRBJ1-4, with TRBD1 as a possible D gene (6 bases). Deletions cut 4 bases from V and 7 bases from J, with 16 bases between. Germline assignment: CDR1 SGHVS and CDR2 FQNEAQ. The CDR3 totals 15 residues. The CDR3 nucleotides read TGTGCCAGCAGCTCCACCTTGGTAGGGGGTGAAAAACTGTTTTTT. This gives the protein CASSSTLVGGEKLFF.

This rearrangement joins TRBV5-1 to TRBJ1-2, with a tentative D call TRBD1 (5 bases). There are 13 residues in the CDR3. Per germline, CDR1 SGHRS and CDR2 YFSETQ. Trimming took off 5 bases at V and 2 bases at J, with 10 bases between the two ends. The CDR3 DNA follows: TGCGCCAGCAGGGCAGGGCTAAACTATGGCTACACCTTC. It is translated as CASRAGLNYGYTF.

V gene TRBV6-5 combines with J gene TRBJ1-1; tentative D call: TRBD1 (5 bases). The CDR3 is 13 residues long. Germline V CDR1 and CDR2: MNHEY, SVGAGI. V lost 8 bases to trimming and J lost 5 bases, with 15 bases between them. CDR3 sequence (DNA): TGTGCCAGCTATGGGGGGGTTTCGACTGAAGCTTTCTTT. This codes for CASYGGVSTEAFF.

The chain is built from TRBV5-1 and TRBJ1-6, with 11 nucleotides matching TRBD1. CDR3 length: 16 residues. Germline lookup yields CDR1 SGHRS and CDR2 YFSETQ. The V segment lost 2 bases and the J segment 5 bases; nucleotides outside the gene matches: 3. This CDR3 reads CASSLRGQGDNSPLHF. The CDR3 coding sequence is TGCGCCAGCAGCTTACGGGGACAGGGGGATAATTCACCCCTCCACTTT.

CDR3 sequence: CASSLRGSFSGNTIYF. The CDR3 DNA reads TGTGCCAGCAGCTTAAGGGGTAGTTTCTCTGGAAACACCATATATTTT. V and J are TRBV7-2 and TRBJ1-3, with a tentative D call TRBD1 (5 bases). The CDR3 has 16 amino acids. The germline V gene encodes CDR1 SGHTA and CDR2 FQGNSA. Trimming took off 2 bases at V and 0 bases at J, with 11 bases between the two ends. The full variable domain, with the rest looked up from reference TRBV7-2 and TRBJ1-3, is GAGVSQSPSNKVTEKGKDVELRCDPISGHTALYWYRQSLGQGLEFLIYFQGNSAPDKSGLPSDRFSAERTGGSVSTLTIQRTQQEDSAVYLCASSLRGSFSGNTIYFGEGSWLTVV.

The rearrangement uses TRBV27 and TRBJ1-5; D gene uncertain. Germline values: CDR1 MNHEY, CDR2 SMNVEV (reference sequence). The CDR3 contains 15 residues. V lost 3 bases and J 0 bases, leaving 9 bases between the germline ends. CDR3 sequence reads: CASSLGGSSNQPQHF. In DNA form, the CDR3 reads TGTGCCAGCAGTTTGGGCGGGTCTAGCAATCAGCCCCAGCATTTT.

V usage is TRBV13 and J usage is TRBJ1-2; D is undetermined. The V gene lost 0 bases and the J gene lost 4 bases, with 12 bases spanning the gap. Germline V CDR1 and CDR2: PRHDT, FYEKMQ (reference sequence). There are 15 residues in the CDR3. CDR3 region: CASSLGSGASYGYTF. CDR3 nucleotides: TGTGCCAGCAGCTTAGGCAGTGGAGCCTCCTATGGCTACACCTTC.

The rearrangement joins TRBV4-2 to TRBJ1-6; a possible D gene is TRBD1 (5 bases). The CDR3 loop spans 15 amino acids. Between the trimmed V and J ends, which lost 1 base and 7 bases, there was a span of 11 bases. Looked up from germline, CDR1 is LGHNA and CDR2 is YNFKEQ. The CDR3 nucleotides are TGTGCCAGCAGCCAAGCAAACAGGTTGAATTCACCCCTCCACTTT. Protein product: CASSQANRLNSPLHF.

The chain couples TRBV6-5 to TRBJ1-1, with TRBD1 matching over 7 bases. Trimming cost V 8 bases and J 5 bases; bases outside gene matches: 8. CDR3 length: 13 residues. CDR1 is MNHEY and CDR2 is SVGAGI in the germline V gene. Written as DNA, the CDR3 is TGTGCCAGCGGAACGACAGGGAATACTGAAGCTTTCTTT. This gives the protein CASGTTGNTEAFF.

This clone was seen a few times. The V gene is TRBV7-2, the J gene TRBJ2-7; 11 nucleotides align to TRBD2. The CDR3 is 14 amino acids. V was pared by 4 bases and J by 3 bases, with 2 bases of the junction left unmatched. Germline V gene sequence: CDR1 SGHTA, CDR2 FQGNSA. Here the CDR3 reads CASSSTSGSYEQYF. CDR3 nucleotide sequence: TGTGCCAGCAGCTCAACTAGCGGGAGCTACGAGCAGTACTTC.

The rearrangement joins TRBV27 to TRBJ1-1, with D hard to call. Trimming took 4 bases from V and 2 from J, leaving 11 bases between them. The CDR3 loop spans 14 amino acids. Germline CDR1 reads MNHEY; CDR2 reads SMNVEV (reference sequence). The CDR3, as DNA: TGTGCCAGCAGTTCACTCGGAGGTAACACTGAAGCTTTCTTT. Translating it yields CASSSLGGNTEAFF.

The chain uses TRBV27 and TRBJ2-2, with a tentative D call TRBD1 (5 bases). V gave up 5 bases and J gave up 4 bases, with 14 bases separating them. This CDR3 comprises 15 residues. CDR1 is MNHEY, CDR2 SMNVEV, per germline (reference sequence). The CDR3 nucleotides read TGTGCCAGCAGTCCCCGGGCAGGGCCCACCGGGGAGCTGTTTTTT. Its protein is CASSPRAGPTGELFF.

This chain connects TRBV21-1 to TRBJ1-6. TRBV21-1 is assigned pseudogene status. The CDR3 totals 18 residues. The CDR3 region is CASSKGGGEGSISPPLHF. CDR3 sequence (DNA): TGTGCCAGCAGCAAGGGAGGTGGGGAGGGTTCTATAAGTCCACCCCTCCACTTT.

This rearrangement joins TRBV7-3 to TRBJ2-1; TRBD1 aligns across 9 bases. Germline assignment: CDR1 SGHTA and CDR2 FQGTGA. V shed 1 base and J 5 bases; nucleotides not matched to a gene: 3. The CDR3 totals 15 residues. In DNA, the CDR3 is TGTGCCAGCAGCTTAAAGGGACAGGGTAACAATGAGCAGTTCTTC. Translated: CASSLKGQGNNEQFF.

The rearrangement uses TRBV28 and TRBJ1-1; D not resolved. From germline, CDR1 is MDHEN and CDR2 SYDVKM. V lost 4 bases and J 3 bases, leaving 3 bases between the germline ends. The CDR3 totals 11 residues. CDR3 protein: CASSSDTEAFF. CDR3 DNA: TGTGCCAGCAGTTCCGACACTGAAGCTTTCTTT.

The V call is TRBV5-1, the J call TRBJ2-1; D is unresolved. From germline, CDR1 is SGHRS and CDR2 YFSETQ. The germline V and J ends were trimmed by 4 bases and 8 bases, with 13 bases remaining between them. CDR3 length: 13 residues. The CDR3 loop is CASSPPIAHEQFF. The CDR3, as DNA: TGCGCCAGCAGCCCCCCAATAGCCCATGAGCAGTTCTTC. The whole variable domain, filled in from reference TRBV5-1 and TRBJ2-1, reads KAGVTQTPRYLIKTRGQQVTLSCSPISGHRSVSWYQQTPGQGLQFLFEYFSETQRNKGNFPGRFSGRQFSNSRSEMNVSTLELGDSALYLCASSPPIAHEQFFGPGTRLTVL.